Shown below are 27 T cell receptor beta chains from a single sample sequenced in a study of Graves' ophthalmopathy and Graves' hyperthyroidism. The sequenced template was RNA, covering the TCR beta CDR3 region. Amplification began with first-round RT-PCR using HTBI primers, then second-round multiplex PCR was performed. In TCRdb, the multiplex PCR reads were re-called with MiXCR into one record per CDR3 protein. The sample carries hundreds of thousands of distinct CDR3 sequences, more than 40% recorded once. The sample consisted of peripheral blood. These receptors were taken from an adult man with Graves' ophthalmopathy.

This clonotype was counted at least ten times. This CDR3 reads CAISDSGFGANVLTF. CDR3 bases: TGTGCCATCAGTGATTCCGGGTTTGGGGCCAACGTCCTGACTTTC. The chain combines TRBV10-3 with TRBJ2-6; D is uncertain. The CDR3 is 15 amino acids. In germline, CDR1 is ENHRY, CDR2 SYGVKD. Trimming pared 3 bases from V and 3 bases from J, leaving 9 bases between.

This clonotype has a handful of counts. The chain has TRBV5-1 and TRBJ2-2; D remains unclear. CDR1 is SGHRS, CDR2 YFSETQ, per germline. This CDR3 contains 15 residues. Trimming stripped 0 bases from V and 6 bases from J, with 12 bases between. CDR3 loop: CASSLGITFAGELFF. CDR3 DNA sequence: TGCGCCAGCAGCTTGGGGATTACGTTCGCCGGGGAGCTGTTTTTT.

The chain is built from TRBV4-3 and TRBJ1-4; D is possibly TRBD1 (5 bases). This CDR3 region has 16 residues. Germline assignment: CDR1 LGHNA and CDR2 YSLEER. V lost 0 bases, J lost 10 bases, and 18 bases lay in between. CDR3 nucleotide sequence: TGCGCCAGCAGCCAAGAGGGAGGGGTCGACTTCAGAAAACTGTTTTTT. It is translated as CASSQEGGVDFRKLFF.

The table lists this clonotype with a count of one. The chain is built from TRBV2 and TRBJ1-4; D is perhaps TRBD1 (5 bases). The germline V gene encodes CDR1 SNHLY and CDR2 FYNNEI. The CDR3 consists of 16 residues. Trimming pared 5 bases from V and 8 bases from J, leaving 21 bases between. CDR3 residues: CASSLEFPQGREKLFF. The CDR3 nucleotides read TGTGCCAGCAGTTTAGAGTTTCCCCAGGGTCGGGAAAAACTGTTTTTT.

This clonotype was detected ten times or more. One junction end does not reproduce the germline sequence, and a read error may be involved. The chain couples TRBV10-3 to TRBJ1-5, with D possibly being TRBD1 (5 bases). Germline assignment: CDR1 ENHRY and CDR2 SYGVKD. The CDR3 length is 16 residues. CDR3 sequence reads: CASSLAAIQGNQPQHF. For the CDR3, the DNA is TGTGCCAGCAGTCTGGCGGCTATACAGGGCAATCAGCCCCAGCATTTT.

The V call is TRBV4-1, the J call TRBJ1-2; D not resolved. V was pared by 1 base and J by 2 bases, with 14 bases between. The CDR3 consists of 16 residues. Germline loops: CDR1 MGHRA, CDR2 YSYEKL. The CDR3 protein is CASSQVPGHSNYGYTF. Here the CDR3 DNA reads TGCGCCAGCAGCCAAGTCCCGGGTCACTCCAACTATGGCTACACCTTC.

This clonotype was seen a handful of times. The V and J genes are TRBV14 and TRBJ1-6, with unresolved D. Germline V gene data show CDR1 as SGHDN and CDR2 as FVKESK. The CDR3 consists of 16 residues. V dropped 2 bases and J dropped 6 bases, with 14 bases sitting between them. The CDR3 nucleotides are TGTGCCAGCAGCCAATATGAGTCTCGGGGTAATTCACCCCTCCACTTT. It yields the protein CASSQYESRGNSPLHF.

There are many counts of this clonotype. V and J are TRBV7-9 and TRBJ1-5; D remains unclear. Germline V gives CDR1 SEHNR, CDR2 FQNEAQ (reference sequence). The CDR3 runs 13 residues. V shed 2 bases and J shed 4 bases, with 6 bases lying between them. In nucleotides, the CDR3 is TGTGCCAGCAGCTTAAGTGGGAATCAGCCCCAGCATTTT. Amino acids: CASSLSGNQPQHF. Variable domain in full (rest from reference TRBV7-9 and TRBJ1-5): DTGVSQNPRHKITKRGQNVTFRCDPISEHNRLYWYRQTLGQGPEFLTYFQNEAQLEKSRLLSDRFSAERPKGSFSTLEIQRTEQGDSAMYLCASSLSGNQPQHFGDGTRLSIL.

V usage is TRBV10-3 and J usage is TRBJ1-1; D may be TRBD1 (5 bases). V lost 6 bases, J lost 0 bases, and 11 bases lay in between. The germline CDR1 and CDR2 sequences are ENHRY and SYGVKD. The length of the CDR3 is 14 residues. CDR3 protein: CAIRMTDMNTEAFF. DNA for the CDR3: TGTGCCATCAGGATGACAGATATGAACACTGAAGCTTTCTTT.

The chain joins TRBV2 to TRBJ1-5; D remains unclear. This CDR3 is built from 12 residues. Germline V gene lookup returns CDR1 SNHLY and CDR2 FYNNEI. The V gene lost 6 bases and the J gene lost 2 bases, with 5 bases spanning the gap. Here the CDR3 reads CASRPGNQPQHF. CDR3 sequence (DNA): TGTGCCAGCAGGCCCGGCAATCAGCCCCAGCATTTT.

Remarks on this clonotype: This sequence may be a read error, since a much larger clone differs from it by one base. J is TRBJ2-2 and V is TRBV2, with 9 bases lining up with TRBD2. V lost 6 bases to trimming and J lost 5 bases; unmatched junction nucleotides: 10. Germline loops: CDR1 SNHLY, CDR2 FYNNEI. This CDR3 has 16 residues. The CDR3 region has the DNA TGTGCCAGCAGCTTTCTAGCGGGACGGCTTACCGGGGAGCTGTTTTTT. Protein sequence: CASSFLAGRLTGELFF.

This clonotype was seen more than once but under ten times. The rearrangement links TRBV5-1 to TRBJ2-7; 8 bases agree with TRBD2. The CDR3 is 16 amino acids. V shed 1 base, J shed 1 base, and the junction held 7 bases outside the gene matches. Germline-derived CDR1 and CDR2 are SGHRS and YFSETQ. The CDR3 nucleotides read TGCGCCAGCAGCTTGCTCGGCGGGGGGAAATCCTACGAGCAGTACTTC. Encoded protein: CASSLLGGGKSYEQYF.

The chain's CDR3 is CSAIPSKGSYNSPLHF. The CDR3 DNA is TGCAGTGCTATACCCTCTAAGGGCTCCTATAATTCACCCCTCCACTTT. The chain joins TRBV20-1 to TRBJ1-6; D gene ambiguous. Per the germline V gene, CDR1 is DFQATT and CDR2 is SNEGSKA (reference sequence). V was shortened by 4 bases and J by 0 bases, with 13 bases between the two germline ends. This CDR3 has 16 amino acids.

V is TRBV20-1 and J is TRBJ2-7; 9 nucleotides align to TRBD2. This CDR3 has 15 residues. V gave up 6 bases and J gave up 1 base; unmatched junction bases: 10. Germline V gives CDR1 DFQATT, CDR2 SNEGSKA (reference sequence). The DNA of the CDR3 is TGCAGTGCCACCGGCGTAGCGGGAGTTTCCTACGAGCAGTACTTC. Translation: CSATGVAGVSYEQYF.

Of note for this clonotype: Compared with germline, one end of the junction differs, possibly owing to a read error. The CDR3 loop is CASSAGTGSNEQCF. The DNA of the CDR3 is TGTGCCAGCAGCGCCGGGACAGGGTCAAACGAGCAGTGCTTC. The J gene is TRBJ2-7, the V gene TRBV13; 9 bases match TRBD1. This CDR3 is built from 14 residues. Germline V gene data show CDR1 as PRHDT and CDR2 as FYEKMQ (reference sequence). Complete variable domain (other parts from reference TRBV13 and TRBJ2-7): AAGVIQSPRHLIKEKRETATLKCYPIPRHDTVYWYQQGPGQDPQFLISFYEKMQSDKGSIPDRFSAQQFSDYHSELNMSSLELGDSALYFCASSAGTGSNEQCFGPGTRLTVT.

This clonotype was observed many times. The chain carries TRBV11-3 and TRBJ2-7; D possibly corresponds to TRBD2 (5 bases). Germline CDR1 is SGHNT and CDR2 is YENEEA. CDR3 size: 14 residues. V was pared by 0 bases and J by 3 bases, with 9 bases between. CDR3 amino acids: CASSLDRADYEQYF. CDR3 nucleotide sequence: TGTGCCAGCAGCTTAGATCGAGCGGACTACGAGCAGTACTTC. Complete variable domain (other parts from reference TRBV11-3 and TRBJ2-7): EAGVVQSPRYKIIEKKQPVAFWCNPISGHNTLYWYLQNLGQGPELLIRYENEEAVDDSQLPKDRFSAERLKGVDSTLKIQPAELGDSAVYLCASSLDRADYEQYFGPGTRLTVT.

With regard to this clonotype: The CDR3 does not close with the conserved phenylalanine or tryptophan, likely indicating a read error. This rearrangement joins TRBV19 to TRBJ1-6; D may be TRBD1 (6 bases). V was shortened by 11 bases and J by 7 bases, with 24 bases between the two germline ends. CDR3 size: 16 residues. CDR1 and CDR2 (germline): LNHDA, SQIVND (reference sequence). The CDR3 loop is CAWSVTGGGGNSPLHS. The CDR3 region has the DNA TGTGCCTGGAGTGTGACCGGGGGGGGCGGCAATTCACCCCTCCACTCT.

V is TRBV9 and J is TRBJ2-7, with TRBD2 identical over 9 bases. Germline loops: CDR1 SGDLS, CDR2 YYNGEE. Trimming at V came to 4 bases and at J to 2 bases, leaving 4 bases not matched to a gene. The CDR3 extends over 14 amino acids. The CDR3, as DNA: TGTGCCAGCAGCTCTGGCGGGGGGGCCTACGAGCAGTACTTC. It codes for CASSSGGGAYEQYF.

This clonotype was seen repeatedly, ten times or more. The J gene is TRBJ2-2, the V gene TRBV24-1; 10 bases fit TRBD1. CDR1 is KGHDR and CDR2 is SFDVKD in the germline V gene. The CDR3 loop spans 15 amino acids. V lost 3 bases and J lost 5; bases outside the gene matches: 2. Written as DNA, the CDR3 is TGTGCCACCAGTGATCCGGGACAGGGGACCGGGGAGCTGTTTTTT. Encoded protein: CATSDPGQGTGELFF.

About this clonotype: One end of the junction is discordant with germline, which a read error may explain. The genes are TRBV7-6 and TRBJ2-2, with 7 bases that match TRBD2. Per germline, CDR1 SGHVS and CDR2 FNYEAQ. This CDR3 spans 17 amino acids. CDR3 amino acids: CASSQAGQVRITGELFF. CDR3 in DNA: TGCGCCAGCAGCCAAGCGGGGCAGGTCCGGATAACCGGGGAGCTGTTTTTT.

The chain joins TRBV25-1 to TRBJ1-4, with 9 bases lining up with TRBD1. V was pared by 2 bases and J by 7 bases, with 8 bases of the junction left unmatched. CDR1 and CDR2 from the germline V gene are MGHDK and SYGVNS. The CDR3 runs to 16 residues. The DNA for the CDR3 is TGTGCCAGCAGTGAACGGGGGACAGGGACGGCTGAAAAACTGTTTTTT. Translating it yields CASSERGTGTAEKLFF.

This clonotype appeared many times. The rearrangement links TRBV2 to TRBJ1-5; perhaps TRBD1 as D (5 bases). Trimming removed 2 bases at V and 5 bases at J, with 13 bases between. From germline, CDR1 is SNHLY and CDR2 FYNNEI. The CDR3 length is 15 residues. The chain's CDR3 is CASSEPRAGHQPQHF. CDR3 sequence (DNA): TGTGCCAGCAGTGAACCGCGTGCAGGGCATCAGCCCCAGCATTTT.

The rearrangement uses TRBV29-1 and TRBJ1-6; weak D call: TRBD1 (6 bases). Germline CDR1 is SQVTM and CDR2 is ANQGSEA. The CDR3 is 15 amino acids. Trimming took off 5 bases at V and 9 bases at J, with 20 bases between the two ends. In nucleotides, the CDR3 is TGCAGCGTTCGATCACAGGGTCCCCCCGGTTCACCCCTCCACTTT. Protein sequence: CSVRSQGPPGSPLHF.

Concerning this clonotype: This clone may be a read error of a much larger clone one base away. The chain recombines TRBV7-9 with TRBJ2-5; D could derive from TRBD1 or TRBD2 (5 bases each). Per germline, CDR1 SEHNR and CDR2 FQNEAQ (reference sequence). The CDR3 has 17 amino acids. CDR3 sequence reads: CSSSLEVGTAVQETQYF. As DNA, the CDR3 is TGTTCCAGCAGCTTAGAAGTGGGGACGGCAGTCCAAGAGACCCAGTACTTC. Filled out from reference TRBV7-9 and TRBJ2-5, the complete variable domain reads DTGVSQNPRHKITKRGQNVTFRCDPISEHNRLYWYRQTLGQGPEFLTYFQNEAQLEKSRLLSDRFSAERPKGSFSTLEIQRTEQGDSAMYLCSSSLEVGTAVQETQYFGPGTRLLVL.

This clonotype appeared a single time. V is TRBV5-6 and J is TRBJ1-2; a possible D gene is TRBD1 (6 bases). Germline V CDR1 and CDR2: SGHDT, YYEEEE. The ends were cut back, 0 bases at V and 4 bases at J, with 13 bases in the middle. This CDR3 spans 15 amino acids. CDR3 protein: CASSLGLAGAYGYTF. DNA for the CDR3: TGTGCCAGCAGCTTGGGACTAGCGGGGGCCTATGGCTACACCTTC.

This clonotype was recorded many times. The V gene is TRBV20-1, the J gene TRBJ1-2, with D unresolved. Trimming cost V 0 bases and J 7 bases, with 6 bases left between them. The CDR3 covers 11 residues. Germline values: CDR1 DFQATT, CDR2 SNEGSKA (reference sequence). The DNA of the CDR3 is TGCAGTGCTAGAGACGGGAGTGGCTACACCTTC. Translation gives CSARDGSGYTF.

V gene TRBV25-1 combines with J gene TRBJ1-4; D possibly corresponds to TRBD1 (6 bases). With 4 bases removed from V and 7 bases from J, the gap between germline ends came to 13 bases. This CDR3 has 14 residues. Germline V gene sequence: CDR1 MGHDK, CDR2 SYGVNS. CDR3 sequence: CASSAGTSSEKLFF. The CDR3 nucleotides read TGTGCCAGCAGTGCCGGGACAAGCAGTGAAAAACTGTTTTTT.